The 2 T cell receptor beta chains presented below share a single source sample, sequenced in a study of CD8+ T cells in alopecia areata. The sequencing template was cDNA reverse transcribed from extracted RNA. Some clones are missing from TCRdb's copy, which holds only in-frame ones; the method was immunoSEQ multiplex PCR. Here the sample spans roughly 130,000 clones, over 50% being singletons. This specimen consisted of CD4+ T cells sorted from blood, obtained at week 0. Source of these receptors: a human donor with alopecia areata.

The chain uses TRBV5-8 and TRBJ1-1; TRBD1 matches at 10 bases. Trimming cost V 4 bases and J 6 bases; bases outside gene matches: 12. Per the germline V gene, CDR1 is SGHTS and CDR2 is YDEGEE. This CDR3 has 16 amino acids. The DNA of the CDR3 is TGTGCCAGCAGCGGCCGGACAGGGGGTCCCCGTGCTGAAGCTTTCTTT. Translating gives CASSGRTGGPRAEAFF.

Worth noting for this clone: Because the CDR3 is missing its conserved closing phenylalanine or tryptophan, this is likely a read error. The chain combines TRBV30 with TRBJ1-5, with D uncertain. The CDR3 contains 12 residues. V shed 3 bases and J shed 10 bases, with 13 bases lying between them. Per the germline V gene, CDR1 is GTSNPN and CDR2 is SVGIG (reference sequence). The CDR3 loop is CAWRSNFGPQHL. In DNA form, the CDR3 reads TGTGCCTGGAGATCCAACTTCGGCCCCCAGCATCTT.